These 31 T cell receptor beta chains were all obtained from the same sample, sequenced in a study of CD8+CD57+ T cells in acquired aplastic anemia. Genomic DNA acted as the template from which TCR beta VDJ combination and CDR3 sequence profiling were carried out. TCRdb passed the reads through MiXCR, listing each CDR3 protein once. The repertoire consists of more than 200,000 distinct CDR3 sequences, with roughly 53% occurring once and the leading ten covering 15% to 20%. Individuals selected for sequencing had exhibited CD8+CD57+ cell expansion on flow cytometry. Material for sequencing was sorted CD4+, CD8+, or CD8+CD57+ T cells (not recorded which) from PBMCs. The receptor source for this set is a human donor with aplastic anemia.

The rearrangement uses TRBV20-1 and TRBJ1-5; no firm D call. This CDR3 is built from 14 residues. Germline lookup yields CDR1 DFQATT and CDR2 SNEGSKA (reference sequence). Trimming took 2 bases from V and 2 from J, leaving 10 bases between them. In DNA, the CDR3 is TGCAGTGCTAGAAAGCACCATGGCAATCAGCCCCAGCATTTT. Translating gives CSARKHHGNQPQHF.

The chain employs TRBV25-1 and TRBJ2-6, with D possibly TRBD2 on 6 matching bases. V was trimmed by 4 bases and J by 1 base, leaving 8 bases between them. CDR3 size: 15 residues. Germline lookup yields CDR1 MGHDK and CDR2 SYGVNS. CDR3 amino acids: CASSVTRSGANVLTF. CDR3 sequence (DNA): TGTGCCAGCAGTGTGACTAGATCTGGGGCCAACGTCCTGACTTTC.

This chain connects TRBV10-3 to TRBJ2-1, with 12 bases aligning to TRBD1. V shed 9 bases, J shed 8 bases, and the junction held 8 bases outside the gene matches. Germline-derived CDR1 and CDR2 are ENHRY and SYGVKD. The CDR3 has 14 residues. The CDR3 reads CAIRPGQGAHEQFF. The CDR3 nucleotides are TGTGCCATTAGACCGGGACAGGGGGCCCATGAGCAGTTCTTC.

This clonotype appeared a few times. With a much larger clone just one base away, this may be a read error. The rearrangement uses TRBV5-1 and TRBJ2-5, with D unresolved. CDR1 and CDR2 (germline): SGHRS, YFSETQ. V dropped 4 bases and J dropped 2 bases, with 12 bases sitting between them. The CDR3 has 14 residues. The CDR3 sequence is CASSLEWGQETQYF. As DNA, the CDR3 is TGCGCCAGCAGCCTTGAGTGGGGACAAGAGACCCAGTACTTC.

This clonotype has at least ten counts. The V gene is TRBV19, the J gene TRBJ2-1, with D possibly TRBD1 on 6 matching bases. The CDR3 totals 13 residues. Germline V CDR1 and CDR2: LNHDA, SQIVND (reference sequence). Trimming removed 8 bases at V and 2 bases at J, with 10 bases between. CDR3 residues: CASGRQAYNEQFF. The CDR3 DNA follows: TGTGCCAGTGGCCGACAGGCCTACAATGAGCAGTTCTTC. The entire variable domain, with the rest obtained from reference TRBV19 and TRBJ2-1, is as follows: DGGITQSPKYLFRKEGQNVTLSCEQNLNHDAMYWYRQDPGQGLRLIYYSQIVNDFQKGDIAEGYSVSREKKESFPLTVTSAQKNPTAFYLCASGRQAYNEQFFGPGTRLTVL.

About this clonotype itself: A much larger clonotype is one base distant, so this may be a read error. The V gene is TRBV6-1, the J gene TRBJ1-5; no clear D gene. Germline V gene lookup returns CDR1 MNHNS and CDR2 SASEGT. The CDR3 length is 14 residues. The CDR3 nucleotides read TGTGCCAACAGTCACGCGGGAATTAATCAGCCCCAGCATTTT. Residues: CANSHAGINQPQHF.

This clonotype showed up many times. In DNA, the CDR3 is TGTGCCAGCAGGGCGGGACTAGCGGGCGAGACCCAGTACTTC. Its protein product is CASRAGLAGETQYF. V and J are TRBV6-1 and TRBJ2-5, with 12 bases lining up with TRBD2. V gave up 6 bases and J gave up 5 bases; unmatched junction bases: 4. CDR1 is MNHNS, CDR2 SASEGT, per germline. The CDR3 is made up of 14 amino acids.

Many counts were recorded for this clonotype. V is TRBV5-8 and J is TRBJ2-3, with TRBD2 matching over 8 bases. The CDR3 extends over 16 amino acids. Unmatched junction bases numbered 8, after V lost 2 bases and J lost 3 bases. Germline CDR1 SGHTS, CDR2 YDEGEE. The CDR3 loop reads CASSLPSGGQTDTQYF. In DNA, the CDR3 is TGTGCCAGCAGCTTACCCTCGGGAGGGCAGACAGATACGCAGTATTTT.

This clonotype has just a few counts. Since a much larger clone is just one base distant, this may be a read error. The chain uses TRBV2 and TRBJ2-3; no firm D call. The ends were cut back, 0 bases at V and 2 bases at J, with 6 bases in the middle. The CDR3 sequence is 14 residues long. CDR1 and CDR2 (germline): SNHLY, FYNNEI. The CDR3 coding sequence is TGTGCCAGCAGTGAAGCCCGGACCACAGATACGCAGTATTTT. Translating gives CASSEARTTDTQYF.

V usage is TRBV28 and J usage is TRBJ2-3, with D possibly being TRBD1 or TRBD2 (6 bases each). This CDR3 has 17 residues. The V end lost 1 base, the J end lost 2 bases, and 16 bases lay between the germline ends. Germline V gene lookup returns CDR1 MDHEN and CDR2 SYDVKM. CDR3 protein: CASSLSLPGGHTDTQYF. As DNA, the CDR3 is TGTGCCAGCAGTTTATCTCTCCCTGGGGGGCACACAGATACGCAGTATTTT.

This clonotype occurred many times. The genes are TRBV6-1 and TRBJ1-1, with 8 bases lining up with TRBD1. The CDR3 length is 13 residues. Germline CDR1 MNHNS, CDR2 SASEGT. V lost 6 bases, J lost 1 base, and 1 base stayed unmatched. The CDR3 sequence is CASRTGENTEAFF. CDR3 sequence (DNA): TGTGCCAGCAGGACAGGGGAGAACACTGAAGCTTTCTTT.

Only one count was recorded for this clonotype. A read error may be the cause here, since a much bigger clone is one base away. The chain employs TRBV11-2 and TRBJ2-2; D tentatively reads TRBD1 or TRBD2 (5 bases each). The CDR3 extends over 13 amino acids. Germline V gene data show CDR1 as SGHAT and CDR2 as FQNNGV. CDR3 sequence reads: CASKGPNTGELLF. In DNA form, the CDR3 reads TGTGCCAGCAAGGGACCAAACACCGGGGAGCTGCTTTTT.

This clonotype was seen a single time. The CDR3 DNA reads as TGTGCCAGCAGGGACAACAACAGGGTTTGGGGCTATGGCTACACCTTC. It specifies CASRDNNRVWGYGYTF. This sequence joins TRBV6-1 and TRBJ1-2, with D possibly TRBD1 on 6 matching bases. This CDR3 spans 16 amino acids. The germline V and J ends were trimmed by 6 bases and 4 bases, with 21 bases remaining between them. Germline V lookup: CDR1 MNHNS, CDR2 SASEGT.

The chain links TRBV3-1 to TRBJ1-4; D is possibly TRBD1 (5 bases). The CDR3 spans 12 residues. V lost 6 bases and J lost 11, with 13 bases in between. Germline lookup yields CDR1 LGHDT and CDR2 YNNKEL (reference sequence). The CDR3 DNA sequence: TGTGCCAGCAGGCTCAGCGGGGGTAAACTGTTTTTT. It is translated as CASRLSGGKLFF.

This clonotype has only a few counts. A read error may explain this, as a much larger clone is one base away. The chain combines TRBV20-1 with TRBJ1-4, with TRBD1 matching over 9 bases. CDR1 DFQATT and CDR2 SNEGSKA come from the germline V gene (reference sequence). This CDR3 contains 15 residues. The CDR3 DNA is TGCAGTGCTGGAGATCTGGGACAGGGCAGTGAAAAACTGTTTTTT. It encodes CSAGDLGQGSEKLFF.

This clonotype has a single count. The chain is built from TRBV29-1 and TRBJ2-2; D unclear. Germline assignment: CDR1 SQVTM and CDR2 ANQGSEA. V dropped 8 bases and J dropped 7 bases, with 11 bases sitting between them. There are 11 residues in the CDR3. The CDR3 nucleotides read TGCAGCTTGGAGCCTAACGGGGAGCTGTTTTTT. Encoded protein: CSLEPNGELFF.

V and J are TRBV9 and TRBJ1-2; 7 nucleotides line up with TRBD1. CDR1 and CDR2 (germline): SGDLS, YYNGEE. V dropped 4 bases and J dropped 6; count of bases not matched to a gene: 9. The CDR3 loop spans 14 amino acids. CDR3 sequence (DNA): TGTGCCAGCAGCCCCACGGGTACAGGGGATGGCTACACCTTC. It specifies CASSPTGTGDGYTF.

J is TRBJ1-2 and V is TRBV6-1; D gene uncertain. The CDR3 length is 9 residues. V dropped 1 base and J dropped 10 bases, with 1 base sitting between them. From germline, CDR1 is MNHNS and CDR2 SASEGT. The chain's CDR3 is CASSEDYTF. The CDR3 nucleotides are TGTGCCAGCAGTGAAGACTACACCTTC.

Ten or more counts support this clonotype. The chain carries TRBV5-8 and TRBJ2-1, with 8 bases aligning to TRBD1. The J segment lost 3 bases and the V segment lost 0 bases, leaving 2 bases of the junction unmatched. In germline, CDR1 is SGHTS, CDR2 YDEGEE. The CDR3 runs 15 residues. For the CDR3, the DNA is TGTGCCAGCAGCTTGGACAGGGGGAACTACAATGAGCAGTTCTTC. This codes for CASSLDRGNYNEQFF.

Worth noting for this clonotype: This may stem from a read error, because a much larger clone lies one nucleotide away. Here the CDR3 omits its conserved ending phenylalanine or tryptophan, so a read error is the likely source. The CDR3 DNA reads as TGTGCCAGCAATCCCCGGAGAGATGGCACTGAAGCTTTCCTT. Its translation is CASNPRRDGTEAFL. The J gene is TRBJ1-1, the V gene TRBV12-3 or TRBV12-4; no reliable D call. Trimming cost V 7 bases and J 4 bases, with 16 bases left between them. The CDR3 runs to 14 residues.

The chain has TRBV6-1 and TRBJ1-1, with D hard to call. Trimming took off 4 bases at V and 4 bases at J, with 13 bases between the two ends. CDR1 MNHNS and CDR2 SASEGT come from the germline V gene. The CDR3 length is 14 residues. The CDR3 nucleotides read TGTGCCAGCAGTGGAACCTCCGTGAGCACTGAAGCTTTCTTT. Protein: CASSGTSVSTEAFF.

This sequence joins TRBV15 and TRBJ1-5; 7 bases fit TRBD1. Germline CDR1 LNHNV, CDR2 YYDKDF (reference sequence). V was pared by 5 bases and J by 7 bases, with 8 bases of the junction left unmatched. CDR3 length: 14 residues. CDR3 loop: CATSLRQGFQPQHF. The CDR3 DNA is TGTGCCACCAGCTTACGACAGGGCTTCCAGCCCCAGCATTTT.

On this clonotype itself: Lacking the conserved final phenylalanine or tryptophan, this CDR3 likely reflects a read error. The chain is built from TRBV19 and TRBJ2-2; 7 bases agree with TRBD1. The CDR3 sequence is 14 residues long. J lost 0 bases, V lost 10 bases, and 5 bases had no gene match. Germline assignment: CDR1 LNHDA and CDR2 SQIVND (reference sequence). DNA for the CDR3: TGTGCCAATAAGACAGGGTCGAACACCGGGGAGCTGTTTTCT. Encoded protein: CANKTGSNTGELFS.

V usage is TRBV10-1 and J usage is TRBJ2-3; TRBD1 or TRBD2 may be the D gene (5 bases each). Trimming cost V 5 bases and J 0 bases, with 18 bases left between them. Germline V lookup: CDR1 WNHNN, CDR2 SYGVQD (reference sequence). This CDR3 region has 17 residues. The chain's CDR3 is CASSLTRGSTSTDTQYF. The DNA of the CDR3 is TGCGCCAGCAGTCTAACTCGGGGCTCAACTAGCACAGATACGCAGTATTTT.

The rearrangement joins TRBV12-3 or TRBV12-4 to TRBJ1-2; 10 positions match TRBD1. The CDR3 loop spans 13 amino acids. V trimming: 5 bases; J trimming: 8 bases; junction bases outside the gene matches: 5. The CDR3 sequence: CASSPDRGLGYTF. CDR3 DNA sequence: TGTGCCAGCAGTCCCGACAGGGGGCTAGGCTACACCTTC.

The rearrangement uses TRBV11-3 and TRBJ2-1, with D tentatively TRBD1 (6 bases). Per the germline V gene, CDR1 is SGHNT and CDR2 is YENEEA. The CDR3 is 15 amino acids. Trimming left V 5 bases short and J 12 bases short, with 23 bases between. The CDR3, as DNA: TGTGCCAGCAGCCCGACTCTGGACAGAACAGATACGCAGTTCTTC. As protein: CASSPTLDRTDTQFF.

The chain uses TRBV2 and TRBJ2-1, with 10 bases lining up with TRBD1. This CDR3 comprises 14 residues. The germline V gene has CDR1 SNHLY and CDR2 FYNNEI. J lost 8 bases, V lost 3 bases, and 4 bases had no gene match. CDR3: CASSEDRGAHEQFF. The DNA of the CDR3 is TGTGCCAGCAGTGAGGACAGGGGGGCGCATGAGCAGTTCTTC.

This clonotype was detected a few times. The chain recombines TRBV5-5 with TRBJ2-7; D might be TRBD2 (6 bases). With 4 bases removed from V and 5 bases from J, the gap between germline ends came to 19 bases. Germline V gene lookup returns CDR1 SGHKS and CDR2 YYEKEE (reference sequence). CDR3 length: 15 amino acids. The CDR3 loop reads CASSRSSVGGDEQYF. The CDR3 DNA is TGTGCCAGCAGCCGATCTAGCGTTGGCGGGGACGAGCAGTACTTC.

The rearrangement uses TRBV2 and TRBJ1-1, with D unclear. CDR1 and CDR2 (germline): SNHLY, FYNNEI. Trimming shortened V by 2 bases and J by 2 bases, and 6 bases separated the two germline ends. The CDR3 extends over 13 amino acids. CDR3 loop: CASSEPGNTEAFF. For the CDR3, the DNA is TGTGCCAGCAGTGAACCGGGCAACACTGAAGCTTTCTTT. The complete variable domain, with remaining parts taken from reference TRBV2 and TRBJ1-1, reads EPEVTQTPSHQVTQMGQEVILRCVPISNHLYFYWYRQILGQKVEFLVSFYNNEISEKSEIFDDQFSVERPDGSNFTLKIRSTKLEDSAMYFCASSEPGNTEAFFGQGTRLTVV.

In its sample, this clonotype was seen a few times. This may be a read error: a much more frequent sequence differs by one nucleotide. The V and J genes are TRBV19 and TRBJ2-2, with 7 positions matching TRBD2. Germline values: CDR1 LNHDA, CDR2 SQIVND (reference sequence). This CDR3 has 15 amino acids. For the CDR3, the DNA is TGTGCCAGTAGCCCGGCGGGGGTTCGTACCGGGGAGCCGTTTTTT. Translating gives CASSPAGVRTGEPFF.

For this clonotype: Just one base apart from a much larger clone, this may be a read error. The chain combines TRBV5-1 with TRBJ1-5, with D possibly matching TRBD1 (5 bases). Germline CDR1 reads SGHRS; CDR2 reads YFSETQ. The CDR3 contains 15 residues. The CDR3 bases are TGCGCCGGCAGCCGAATTCCGGGACCAGATCAGCCCCAGCATTTT. Protein: CAGSRIPGPDQPQHF. Complete variable domain (other parts from reference TRBV5-1 and TRBJ1-5): KAGVTQTPRYLIKTRGQQVTLSCSPISGHRSVSWYQQTPGQGLQFLFEYFSETQRNKGNFPGRFSGRQFSNSRSEMNVSTLELGDSALYLCAGSRIPGPDQPQHFGDGTRLSIL.